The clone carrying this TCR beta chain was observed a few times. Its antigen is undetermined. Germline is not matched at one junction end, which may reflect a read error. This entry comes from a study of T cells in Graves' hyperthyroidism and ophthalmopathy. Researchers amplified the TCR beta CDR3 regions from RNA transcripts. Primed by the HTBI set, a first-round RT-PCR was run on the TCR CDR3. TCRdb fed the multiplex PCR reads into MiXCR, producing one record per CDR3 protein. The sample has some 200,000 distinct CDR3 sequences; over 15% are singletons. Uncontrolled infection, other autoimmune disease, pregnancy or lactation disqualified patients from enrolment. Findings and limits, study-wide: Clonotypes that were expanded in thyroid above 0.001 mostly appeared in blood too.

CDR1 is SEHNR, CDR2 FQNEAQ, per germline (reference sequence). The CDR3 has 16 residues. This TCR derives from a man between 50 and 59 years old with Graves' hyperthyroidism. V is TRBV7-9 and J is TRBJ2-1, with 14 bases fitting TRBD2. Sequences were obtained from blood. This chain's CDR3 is CASNNPGTSGRNEQSF. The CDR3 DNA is TGTGCCAGCAACAACCCCGGGACTAGCGGGAGAAATGAGCAGTCCTTC.